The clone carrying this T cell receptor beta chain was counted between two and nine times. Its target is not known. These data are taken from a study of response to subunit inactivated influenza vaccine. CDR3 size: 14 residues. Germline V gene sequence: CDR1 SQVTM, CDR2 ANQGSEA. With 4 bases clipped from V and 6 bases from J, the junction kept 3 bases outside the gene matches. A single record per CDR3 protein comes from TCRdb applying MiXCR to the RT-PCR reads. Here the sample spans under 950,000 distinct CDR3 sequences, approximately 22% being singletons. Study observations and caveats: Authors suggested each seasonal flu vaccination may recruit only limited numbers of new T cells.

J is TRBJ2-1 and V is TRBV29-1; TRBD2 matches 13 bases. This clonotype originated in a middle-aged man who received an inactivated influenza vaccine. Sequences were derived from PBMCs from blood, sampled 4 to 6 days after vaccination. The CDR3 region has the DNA TGCAGCGTTGCCCGGACTAGCGGGAGCAATGAGCAGTTCTTC. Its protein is CSVARTSGSNEQFF.